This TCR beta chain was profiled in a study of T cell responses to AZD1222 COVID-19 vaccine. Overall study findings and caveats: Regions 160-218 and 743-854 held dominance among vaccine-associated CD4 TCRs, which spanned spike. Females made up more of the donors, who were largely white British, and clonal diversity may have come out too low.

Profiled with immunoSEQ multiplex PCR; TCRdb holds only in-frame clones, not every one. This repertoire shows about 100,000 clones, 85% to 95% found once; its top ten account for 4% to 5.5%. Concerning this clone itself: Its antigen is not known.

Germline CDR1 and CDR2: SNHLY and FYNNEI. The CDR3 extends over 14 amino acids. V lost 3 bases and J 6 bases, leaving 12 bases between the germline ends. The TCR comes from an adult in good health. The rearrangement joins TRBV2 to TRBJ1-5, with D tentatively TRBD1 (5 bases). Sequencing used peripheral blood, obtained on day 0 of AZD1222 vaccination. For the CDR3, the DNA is TGTGCCAGCAGTGACGTCAGGGCGGGTCAGCCCCAGCATTTT. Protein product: CASSDVRAGQPQHF. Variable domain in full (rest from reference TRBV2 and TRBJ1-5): EPEVTQTPSHQVTQMGQEVILRCVPISNHLYFYWYRQILGQKVEFLVSFYNNEISEKSEIFDDQFSVERPDGSNFTLKIRSTKLEDSAMYFCASSDVRAGQPQHFGDGTRLSIL.